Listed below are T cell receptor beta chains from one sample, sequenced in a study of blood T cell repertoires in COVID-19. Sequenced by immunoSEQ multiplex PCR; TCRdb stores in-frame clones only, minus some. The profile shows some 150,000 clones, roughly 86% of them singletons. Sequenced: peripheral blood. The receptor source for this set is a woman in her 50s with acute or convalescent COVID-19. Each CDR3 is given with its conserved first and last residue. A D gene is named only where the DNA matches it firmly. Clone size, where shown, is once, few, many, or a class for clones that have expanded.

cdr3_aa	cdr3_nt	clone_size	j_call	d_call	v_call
CASSWGRVDSPLHF	TGTGCCAGCAGCTGGGGGCGAGTGGATTCACCCCTCCACTTT	.	TRBJ1-6	.	TRBV5-4
CASSPLPGISSSYGYTF	TGCGCCAGCAGCCCCCTCCCAGGGATCAGTAGCTCCTATGGCTACACCTTC	once	TRBJ1-2	.	TRBV5-1
CAWQGGSSPQHF	TGTGCCTGGCAGGGCGGCTCATCGCCCCAGCATTTT	.	TRBJ1-5	.	TRBV30
CASSWTPWTGEMNTEAFF	TGTGCCAGCAGTTGGACACCCTGGACAGGGGAGATGAACACTGAAGCTTTCTTT	.	TRBJ1-1	TRBD1	TRBV27
CASSKQGWLAEAFF	TGTGCCAGCAGTAAACAGGGTTGGTTAGCTGAAGCTTTCTTT	.	TRBJ1-1	.	TRBV6-5
CASSATVNTEAFF	TGCGCCAGCAGCGCGACAGTGAACACTGAAGCTTTCTTT	.	TRBJ1-1	.	TRBV4-3
CASSQGSDMNTEAFF	TGTGCCAGCTCCCAGGGTAGTGACATGAACACTGAAGCTTTCTTT	.	TRBJ1-1	.	TRBV18
CASSPLAGVELFF	TGCGCCAGCAGCCCTCTAGCGGGAGTGGAGCTGTTTTTT	once	TRBJ2-2	TRBD2	TRBV5-1
CASSDAGGVGEQYF	TGTGCCAGCAGTGACGCGGGAGGGGTGGGGGAGCAGTACTTC	once	TRBJ2-7	TRBD2	TRBV2
CASRDGGNSPLHF	TGTGCCAGCAGAGACGGCGGAAATTCACCCCTCCACTTT	.	TRBJ1-6	.	TRBV2
CASATLWGGGETQYF	TGTGCTAGTGCTACCCTCTGGGGAGGGGGAGAGACCCAGTACTTC	.	TRBJ2-5	.	TRBV12-5
CASSLGSEGDTQYF	TGTGCCAGCAGCTTAGGGAGTGAGGGCGATACGCAGTATTTT	.	TRBJ2-3	.	TRBV7-9
CASSVSGQRSYGYTF	TGTGCCAGCAGCGTAAGCGGACAGAGATCCTATGGCTACACCTTC	.	TRBJ1-2	.	TRBV9
CASSLGPTNYEQYF	TGTGCCAGCAGCTTAGGTCCGACAAACTACGAGCAGTACTTC	.	TRBJ2-7	.	TRBV11-3
CSVEGTTDTEAFF	TGCAGCGTTGAGGGGACAACGGACACTGAAGCTTTCTTT	.	TRBJ1-1	.	TRBV29-1
CASSQVRQPQGPQHF	TGCGCCAGCAGCCAAGTCCGACAGCCACAGGGGCCCCAGCATTTT	.	TRBJ1-5	.	TRBV4-3
CASSSGTMEVYGEQFF	TGCGCCAGCAGCTCCGGGACTATGGAGGTCTATGGTGAGCAGTTCTTC	.	TRBJ2-1	TRBD2	TRBV5-1
CASSQKGGYTF	TGTGCCAGCAGCCAGAAGGGGGGCTACACCTTC	.	TRBJ1-2	.	TRBV5-6
CASSWGRSSGNTIYF	TGTGCCAGCAGCTGGGGCAGGAGCTCTGGAAACACCATATATTTT	.	TRBJ1-3	.	TRBV11-2
CASSYGAAGGPYEQYF	TGTGCCAGCAGTTACGGCGCGGCAGGGGGCCCCTACGAGCAGTACTTC	once	TRBJ2-7	TRBD1	TRBV6-5
CASSFGQIQETQYF	TGTGCCAGCAGCTTTGGACAGATACAAGAGACCCAGTACTTC	.	TRBJ2-5	.	TRBV7-2
CASSSASAGGGETQYF	TGTGCCAGCAGCTCCGCTTCGGCAGGGGGCGGGGAGACCCAGTACTTC	.	TRBJ2-5	TRBD1	TRBV7-2
CASSLAAAGHQPQHF	TGTGCCAGCAGCTTAGCAGCGGCGGGGCATCAGCCCCAGCATTTT	.	TRBJ1-5	.	TRBV7-2
CASTRGGADEKLFF	TGTGCCAGCACCAGAGGGGGGGCAGATGAAAAACTGTTTTTT	.	TRBJ1-4	.	TRBV6-5
CASSLETSGWMGTQYF	TGTGCCAGCAGCTTAGAGACTAGCGGGTGGATGGGAACGCAGTATTTT	.	TRBJ2-3	TRBD2	TRBV11-2
CASSLAMASNTEAFF	TGCGCCAGCAGCCTAGCCATGGCGTCGAACACTGAAGCTTTCTTT	.	TRBJ1-1	.	TRBV4-1
CASSSAAAAGYTF	TGTGCCAGCAGCTCGGCGGCCGCGGCTGGCTACACCTTC	.	TRBJ1-2	.	TRBV7-2
CAISDRAANTEAFF	TGTGCCATCAGCGACAGGGCTGCTAACACTGAAGCTTTCTTT	once	TRBJ1-1	TRBD1	TRBV10-3
CASSSTGRVEQFF	TGTGCCAGCAGTTCTACAGGGCGGGTTGAGCAGTTCTTC	.	TRBJ2-1	.	TRBV12-3/TRBV12-4
CAWSVRRGTDTQYF	TGTGCCTGGAGTGTAAGGCGGGGCACAGATACGCAGTATTTT	.	TRBJ2-3	.	TRBV30
CSVDGIHREQYF	TGCAGCGTTGACGGGATTCACCGCGAGCAGTACTTC	.	TRBJ2-7	.	TRBV29-1
CASSRGVSTDTQYF	TGTGCCAGTAGTAGGGGGGTTAGCACAGATACGCAGTATTTT	few	TRBJ2-3	.	TRBV19
CASSPQAGQGAGNEQYF	TGTGCCAGCAGCCCGCAAGCCGGGCAGGGGGCCGGGAACGAGCAGTACTTC	once	TRBJ2-7	TRBD1	TRBV7-9
CASSSALRGQGAEAFF	TGTGCCAGCAGCTCAGCCCTCCGGGGACAGGGGGCTGAAGCTTTCTTT	.	TRBJ1-1	TRBD1	TRBV7-2
CAISLRDKQGNEQFF	TGTGCCATCAGCCTCCGGGACAAGCAGGGGAATGAGCAGTTCTTC	once	TRBJ2-1	.	TRBV10-3
CASSVEPSYGYTF	TGTGCCAGCAGTGTCGAGCCTAGCTATGGCTACACCTTC	.	TRBJ1-2	.	TRBV2
CASSTSRDSYGYTF	TGTGCCAGCTCAACTAGCCGGGACAGCTATGGCTACACCTTC	.	TRBJ1-2	TRBD1	TRBV18
CASRRLAGNTGELFF	TGTGCCAGTAGGCGGCTAGCGGGGAACACCGGGGAGCTGTTTTTT	few	TRBJ2-2	TRBD2	TRBV19
CASSLQTGARETQYF	TGTGCCAGCAGCTTACAGACAGGGGCCAGAGAGACCCAGTACTTC	.	TRBJ2-5	TRBD1	TRBV11-2
CASSRRETSTNEKLFF	TGTGCCAGCAGCCGGCGCGAGACATCAACTAATGAAAAACTGTTTTTT	once	TRBJ1-4	.	TRBV3-1/TRBV3-2
CASSLVGTGDFYGYTF	TGTGCCAGCAGCTTAGTTGGGACAGGTGATTTCTATGGCTACACCTTC	.	TRBJ1-2	TRBD1	TRBV11-2
CASSKQGAVNTEAFF	TGTGCCAGCAGTAAACAGGGGGCTGTGAACACTGAAGCTTTCTTT	.	TRBJ1-1	TRBD1	TRBV6-1